The sequence of this TCR beta chain was determined in a study of blood T cell repertoires in COVID-19. Study details: Samples taken during acute and convalescent COVID-19 were collected in the United States, Italy and Spain. Sources were T cells, B-cell-depleted T cells, or PBMCs; the material itself was cDNA or gDNA.

Methods used by the authors: Amplifying reference gene primers gave estimates of nucleated cell counts. The protocol was immunoSEQ multiplex PCR, while the TCRdb copy is restricted to in-frame clones and leaves out a portion. V, J and clone size are those of that table, while D and trimming were read from the DNA. Of about 270,000 clones in the sample, under 90% are singletons; the top ten hold over 8.5%. The CDR3 sequence is 14 residues long. Germline CDR1 and CDR2: SEHNR and FQNEAQ (reference sequence). V was trimmed by 4 bases and J by 8 bases, leaving 12 bases between them. What was sequenced was peripheral blood. The TCR sequence derives from a woman aged 45 to 65 who had recovered from COVID-19. The chain uses TRBV7-9 and TRBJ1-6; possible D gene TRBD1, 6 bases. The CDR3 loop reads CASSSQGVDSPLHF. In nucleotides, the CDR3 is TGTGCCAGCAGCTCACAGGGAGTAGATTCACCCCTCCACTTT.